These T cell receptor beta chains were read from a single sample in a study of blood T cell repertoires in COVID-19. Assay used: immunoSEQ multiplex PCR; TCRdb lists only in-frame clones, some missing. The repertoire holds 110,000 to 150,000 clones, approximately 80% seen once, with just under 9% in the top ten. The sequencing input was peripheral blood. These receptors were obtained from an elderly woman in a cohort sampled during active or convalescent COVID-19. The CDR3 runs from the conserved cysteine through the conserved F or W. The D gene is left open where the match is weak.

V,D,CDR3
TRBV9,TRBD1,CASSVVATGPGELFF
TRBV6-5,-,CASRGAPGPYNEQFF
TRBV12-3/TRBV12-4,TRBD1,CASSRQGLETQYF
TRBV3-1/TRBV3-2,-,CASSLRASGNTIYF
TRBV29-1,-,CSVGDGVRGGYTF
TRBV15,-,CATRGKGLNSNQPQHF
TRBV14,-,CASSQDSATRGTQYF
TRBV5-6,TRBD2,CASSPGVKRGGDTGELFF
TRBV19,-,CASSSSRAGEGYTF
TRBV5-6,-,CASSSLYRVQETQYF
TRBV19,TRBD1,CASSPGQAYNSPLHF
TRBV19,TRBD1,CASSNDRGGMNTEAFF
TRBV28,TRBD2,CATRLAGATETQYF
TRBV5-1,TRBD2,CASGGGPPEKTQYF
TRBV2,TRBD1,CASRSTGGTDTQYF
TRBV2,-,CASSDGLSSGNTIYF
TRBV19,-,CASNGNRDFTISGNTIYF
TRBV7-9,TRBD1,CASSYPGQGGEQYF
TRBV19,-,CASSILAGGNTEAFF
TRBV30,-,CAWSSGSNQPQHF
TRBV7-3,-,CASSLAAGVGYTF
TRBV19,TRBD2,CASSIGSGGRTGELFF
TRBV7-8,TRBD1,CASSLSQGARDTQYF
TRBV7-2,TRBD1,CASSETGDWNTEAFF
TRBV28,-,CASSLRADRRIATDTQYF
TRBV7-9,-,CASSLSRRQYNYGYTF